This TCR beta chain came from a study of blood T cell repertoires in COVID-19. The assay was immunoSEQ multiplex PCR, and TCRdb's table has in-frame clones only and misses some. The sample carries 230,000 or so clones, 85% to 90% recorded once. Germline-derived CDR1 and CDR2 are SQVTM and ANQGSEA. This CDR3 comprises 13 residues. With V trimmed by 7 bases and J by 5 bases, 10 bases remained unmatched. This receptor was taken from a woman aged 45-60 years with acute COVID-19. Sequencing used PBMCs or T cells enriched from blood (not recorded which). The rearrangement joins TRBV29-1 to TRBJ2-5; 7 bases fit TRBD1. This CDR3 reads CSERKGAGETQYF. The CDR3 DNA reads TGCAGCGAACGAAAGGGGGCCGGGGAGACCCAGTACTTC. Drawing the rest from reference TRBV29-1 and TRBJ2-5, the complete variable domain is SAVISQKPSRDICQRGTSLTIQCQVDSQVTMMFWYRQQPGQSLTLIATANQGSEATYESGFVIDKFPISRPNLTFSTLTVSNMSPEDSSIYLCSERKGAGETQYFGPGTRLLVL.